This record looks at one TCR beta chain sequence and its context. What it binds is not known. The record originates from a study of CD8 T cells in ankylosing spondylitis. Using its own MiXCR run on the 5' RACE reads, TCRdb lists one record per CDR3 protein. The sample contains some 220,000 distinct CDR3 sequences, over 7% of which appear only once. Study outcomes and limitations: Earlier literature documents some of the motif variants in reactive arthritis synovial fluid and blood. Significantly higher representation of disease-linked clones was reported for matched ankylosing spondylitis synovial fluid. The study identified a TCR beta motif of under ten highly homologous variants that appeared characteristic of ankylosing spondylitis blood.

CDR3 size: 13 residues. Per the germline V gene, CDR1 is SGHTA and CDR2 is FQGNSA. With 2 bases removed from V and 4 bases from J, the gap between germline ends came to 8 bases. This chain joins TRBV7-2 and TRBJ2-5; D ambiguous. Sequenced input: blood, either unsorted or a sorted T cell fraction (not recorded which). The receptor comes from a female donor with ankylosing spondylitis or in good health (not recorded which). The chain's CDR3 is CASSLRVRETQYF. The CDR3 DNA reads as TGTGCCAGCAGCTTAAGGGTCAGAGAGACCCAGTACTTC.